This T cell receptor beta chain was sequenced during a study of cytomegalovirus exposure and HLA in healthy donors. CDR1 MDHEN and CDR2 SYDVKM come from the germline V gene. V was cut by 1 base and J by 0 bases, with 16 bases left in between. This CDR3 has 18 amino acids. This table comes from immunoSEQ multiplex PCR, and its TCRdb copy is limited to in-frame clones, with some not included. Here the sample spans 120,000 or so clones, approximately 90% being singletons. Study conclusions and caveats: As was reported, the classifier diagnosed cytomegalovirus status with high specificity and sensitivity. Cytomegalovirus-associated status was assigned to about 150 TCR beta chains.

To note about this clone: What it recognizes is unknown.

V usage is TRBV28 and J usage is TRBJ1-3; no firm D call. This clonotype was sampled from a man aged 18 to 30 in good health and CMV-seronegative. Source material: PBMCs. The CDR3 nucleotides read TGTGCCAGCAGTTTATTTGGGTTGGGCGAAACCTCTGGAAACACCATATATTTT. Translated, it gives CASSLFGLGETSGNTIYF.